Below, 7 T cell receptor beta chains from the same sample are listed, as sequenced in a study of preoperative IRX-2 immunotherapy in early breast cancer. Treatment meaning: preoperative locoregional IRX-2 cytokine immunotherapy. Method: immunoSEQ multiplex PCR; TCRdb's copy keeps in-frame clones and lacks some. The sample shows over 25,000 clones, roughly four fifths of them seen only once. The starting material was lymph node tissue, obtained from a patient treated with IRX-2 immunotherapy. The receptors originated from a human donor with breast cancer.

The chain uses TRBV28 and TRBJ2-1; tentative D call: TRBD2 (5 bases). CDR1 MDHEN and CDR2 SYDVKM come from the germline V gene. The CDR3 is 14 amino acids. V was cut by 4 bases and J by 7 bases, with 14 bases left in between. The CDR3 spells CASSSPSRLNEQFF. The CDR3 bases are TGTGCCAGCAGTTCCCCGAGCAGACTAAATGAGCAGTTCTTC.

J is TRBJ1-5 and V is TRBV30; D unresolved. CDR1 and CDR2 from the germline V gene are GTSNPN and SVGIG (reference sequence). V lost 2 bases to trimming and J lost 0 bases, with 5 bases between them. This CDR3 comprises 13 residues. This CDR3 reads CAWSTNSNQPQHF. In DNA form, the CDR3 reads TGTGCCTGGAGTACAAATAGCAATCAGCCCCAGCATTTT.

This clone was picked up one time. The chain recombines TRBV19 with TRBJ2-7; 7 nucleotides agree with TRBD1. This CDR3 contains 13 residues. Germline V gene sequence: CDR1 LNHDA, CDR2 SQIVND (reference sequence). V dropped 4 bases and J dropped 6; count of bases not matched to a gene: 6. The CDR3 nucleotides are TGTGCCAGTAGTACCGACAGGGCTGCCGAGCAGTACTTC. Its protein is CASSTDRAAEQYF.

The chain combines TRBV28 with TRBJ1-1; 8 bases are a match to TRBD1. The J segment lost 6 bases and the V segment lost 2 bases, leaving 5 bases of the junction unmatched. CDR1 is MDHEN and CDR2 is SYDVKM in the germline V gene. The CDR3 extends over 14 amino acids. CDR3 nucleotides: TGTGCCAGCAGTTTAGGACAGGGCGGAGCTGAAGCTTTCTTT. This codes for CASSLGQGGAEAFF.

The genes are TRBV6-8 and TRBJ2-3, with 9 bases aligning to TRBD1. The CDR3 sequence is 16 residues long. J gave up 4 bases and V 7 bases, and 12 bases lay outside the gene matches. From germline, CDR1 is MNHGY and CDR2 SAAAGT. The DNA for the CDR3 is TGTGCCAGCATTCTAAAACCGGGACAGGGACCAGATACGCAGTATTTT. Protein sequence: CASILKPGQGPDTQYF.

The chain recombines TRBV5-1 with TRBJ2-1; 8 positions match TRBD2. The V segment lost 0 bases and the J segment 4 bases; nucleotides outside the gene matches: 3. Per the germline V gene, CDR1 is SGHRS and CDR2 is YFSETQ. The CDR3 covers 15 residues. Here the CDR3 reads CASSLGTSGYNEQFF. In DNA form, the CDR3 reads TGCGCCAGCAGCTTGGGAACTAGCGGTTACAATGAGCAGTTCTTC.

The chain uses TRBV6-7 and TRBJ1-4; TRBD1 matches at 7 bases. TRBV6-7 belongs to the ORF category, with a function that is uncertain. Germline trimming cut 8 bases from V and 6 bases from J; bases unmatched to any gene: 6. This CDR3 comprises 13 residues. The DNA for the CDR3 is TGTGCCAGCGTACAGGGGTATGATGAAAAACTGTTTTTT. This gives the protein CASVQGYDEKLFF.